This record concerns one T cell receptor (beta chain) sequence. Antigen unknown. Assay used: immunoSEQ multiplex PCR; TCRdb lists only in-frame clones, some missing. The sample comprises about 300,000 clones, 85% to 90% of which are singletons, and approximately 0.94% rests with the top ten. This entry is derived from a study of cytomegalovirus exposure and HLA in healthy donors. About the research overall: A subsequent analysis reported that the 110 or so validation repertoires were produced on the same platform that had also been used for the 600 to 700 first-cohort repertoires.

The CDR3 covers 19 residues. The V gene end was trimmed by 2 bases and the J gene end by 0 bases; junction bases not matched to a gene: 11. The germline V gene has CDR1 KGHSH and CDR2 LQKENI. Study-level findings and limits: Reported results showed that the classifier diagnosed cytomegalovirus status with high specificity and sensitivity. The majority of TCR sequences were rare, yet some public TCRs appeared in many donors.

Sequenced material: PBMCs. The chain recombines TRBV18 with TRBJ2-5; 11 nucleotides match TRBD1. This TCR was sampled from a woman under 30 in good health and CMV-seronegative. CDR3 in amino acids: CASSPGQGATGGDQETQYF. In nucleotides, the CDR3 is TGTGCCAGCTCACCAGGACAGGGGGCAACAGGAGGGGACCAAGAGACCCAGTACTTC.